This T cell receptor beta chain originates from a study of beta chain features in type 1 diabetes. This clone was picked up a small number of times. The target antigen is unknown. TCRB transcripts that were expressed got sequenced, as all of the isolated RNA had been reverse transcribed. The data were produced by immunoSEQ multiplex PCR, yet TCRdb's version contains in-frame clones alone and is incomplete. The repertoire holds around 300,000 clones, with under 8.5% as singletons. Based on CD45RO/CCR7/CD25/CD127/CD95/CD27, CD4+ regulatory, stem cell-like memory, naive and central memory cells were sorted. Sorting gave populations that all exceeded 95% purity. Findings and caveats of the study: When Type 1 diabetes patients were examined, their TCRB CDR3s proved moderately but significantly shorter in all four CD4+ subsets. Among patients, naive, central memory and Treg TCRB repertoires appeared more similar than among healthy donors.

Sequences were obtained from central memory CD4+ T cells from blood. The receptor comes from a woman between 18 and 30 years old in good health.

Written as DNA, the CDR3 is TGCAGCGTTGGGCCGGTTCGGGGCACTGAAGCTTTCTTT. The encoded protein is CSVGPVRGTEAFF. The chain combines TRBV29-1 with TRBJ1-1; D is undetermined. Germline values: CDR1 SQVTM, CDR2 ANQGSEA. The V gene lost 4 bases and the J gene lost 4 bases, with 13 bases spanning the gap. The CDR3 consists of 13 residues.